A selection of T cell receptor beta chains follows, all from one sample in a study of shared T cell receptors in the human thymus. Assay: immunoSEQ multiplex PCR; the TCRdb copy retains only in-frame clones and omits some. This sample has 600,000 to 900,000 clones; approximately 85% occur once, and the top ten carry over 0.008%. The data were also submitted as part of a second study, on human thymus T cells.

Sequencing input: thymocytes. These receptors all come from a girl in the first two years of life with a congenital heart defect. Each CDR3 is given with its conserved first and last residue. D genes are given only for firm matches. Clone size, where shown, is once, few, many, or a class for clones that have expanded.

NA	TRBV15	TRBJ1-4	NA	CATSRGLRRRNEKLFF	TGTGCCACCAGCAGAGGTCTAAGGAGGAGAAATGAAAAACTGTTTTTT
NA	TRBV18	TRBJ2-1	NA	CASSPRILTLRLLHHEQFF	TGTGCCAGCTCACCAAGGATTCTAACACTACGCCTACTACACCATGAGCAGTTCTTC
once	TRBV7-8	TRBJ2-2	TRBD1	CASSTGDRGTGELFF	TGTGCCAGCAGCACCGGGGACAGGGGAACCGGGGAGCTGTTTTTT
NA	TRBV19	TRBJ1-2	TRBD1	CASSTPGQEDGSYGYTF	TGTGCCAGTAGCACACCGGGACAGGAGGATGGGAGCTATGGCTACACCTTC
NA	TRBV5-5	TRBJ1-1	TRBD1	CASSLRDRNTEAFF	TGTGCCAGCAGCCTCCGGGACAGGAACACTGAAGCTTTCTTT
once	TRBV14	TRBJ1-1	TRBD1	CASSQLVYYQGDTEAFF	TGTGCCAGCAGCCAATTGGTTTATTACCAGGGGGACACTGAAGCTTTCTTT
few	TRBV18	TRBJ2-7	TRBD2	CASSAPGLAGGLLSDNEQYF	TGTGCCAGCTCAGCCCCGGGACTAGCGGGGGGGCTGTTATCTGACAACGAGCAGTACTTC
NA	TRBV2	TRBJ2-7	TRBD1	CASRLITGEEQYF	TGTGCCAGCAGACTAATTACAGGGGAGGAGCAGTACTTC
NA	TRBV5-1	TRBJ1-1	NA	CASSVQGVRTEAFF	TGCGCCAGCAGCGTACAGGGAGTACGGACTGAAGCTTTCTTT
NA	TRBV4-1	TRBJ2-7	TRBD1	CASSRGQGTYEQYF	TGCGCCAGCAGCCGCGGACAGGGGACCTACGAGCAGTACTTC
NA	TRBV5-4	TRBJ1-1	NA	CASSADWRALNTEAFF	TGTGCCAGCAGCGCCGACTGGCGGGCCTTGAACACTGAAGCTTTCTTT
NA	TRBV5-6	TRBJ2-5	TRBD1	CASSLLTGEETQYF	TGTGCCAGCAGCTTGTTGACAGGGGAAGAGACCCAGTACTTC
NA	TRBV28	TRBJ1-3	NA	CASKFLGASGNTIYF	TGTGCCAGCAAATTCCTGGGGGCCTCTGGAAACACCATATATTTT
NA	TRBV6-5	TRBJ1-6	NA	CASSIRASYNSPLHF	TGTGCCAGCAGTATCAGGGCCTCGTATAATTCCCCCCTCCACTTT
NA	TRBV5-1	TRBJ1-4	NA	CASSLAPGYDEKLFF	TGCGCCAGCAGCTTGGCCCCAGGGTATGATGAAAAACTGTTTTTT
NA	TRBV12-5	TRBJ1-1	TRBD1	CASGLTWTGWPWGAFF	TGTGCTAGTGGTTTGACCTGGACAGGGTGGCCCTGGGGAGCTTTCTTT
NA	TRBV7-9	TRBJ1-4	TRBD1	CASSQKPGQAIDEKLFF	TGTGCCAGCAGCCAGAAACCCGGACAGGCTATTGACGAAAAACTGTTTTTT
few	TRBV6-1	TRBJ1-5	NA	CASSGGPGPAGGNQPQHF	TGTGCCAGCAGTGGAGGCCCCGGACCCGCGGGGGGCAATCAGCCCCAGCATTTT
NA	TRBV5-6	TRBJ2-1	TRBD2	CASSPSRGGYYNEQFF	TGTGCCAGCAGCCCTTCGCGGGGGGGGTATTACAATGAGCAGTTCTTC
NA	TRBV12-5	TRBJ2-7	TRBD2	CASGSTGGWEQYF	TGTGCTAGTGGTTCCACGGGGGGGTGGGAGCAGTACTTC
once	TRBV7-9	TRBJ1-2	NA	CASRPYVEPGTPYGYTF	TGTGCCAGCAGACCTTATGTTGAACCAGGGACTCCTTATGGCTACACCTTC
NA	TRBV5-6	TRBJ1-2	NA	CASSLMQGCYGYTF	TGTGCCAGCAGCTTGATGCAGGGGTGCTATGGCTACACCTTC
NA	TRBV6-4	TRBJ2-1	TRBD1	CASSDWSSRGLLDEQFF	TGTGCCAGCAGTGACTGGAGTAGTAGGGGGCTACTCGATGAGCAGTTCTTC
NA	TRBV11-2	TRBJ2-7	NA	CASNHAAPYEQYF	TGTGCCAGCAACCATGCAGCGCCCTACGAGCAGTACTTC
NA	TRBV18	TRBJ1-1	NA	CASSPVRGAEKGRTEAFF	TGTGCCAGCTCACCCGTACGGGGGGCAGAGAAGGGGAGGACTGAAGCTTTCTTT
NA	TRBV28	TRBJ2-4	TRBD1	CASSHLDRGLAKNIQYF	TGTGCCAGCAGTCACCTCGACAGGGGGCTAGCCAAAAACATTCAGTACTTC
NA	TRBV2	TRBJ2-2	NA	CASSDRGTNTGELFF	TGTGCCAGCAGTGACAGGGGAACGAACACCGGGGAGCTGTTTTTT
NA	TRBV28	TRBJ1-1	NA	CASSPRNSTRAFF	TGTGCCAGCAGTCCCCGTAACAGCACCCGGGCTTTCTTT
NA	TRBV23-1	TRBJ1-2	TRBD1	CASSHSLGTGNGYTF	TGCGCCAGCAGTCACTCGTTGGGGACAGGGAATGGCTACACCTTC
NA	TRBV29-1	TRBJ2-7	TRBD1	CSVGFPGQGPQPYEQYF	TGCAGCGTTGGTTTTCCCGGACAGGGCCCCCAACCTTACGAGCAGTACTTC
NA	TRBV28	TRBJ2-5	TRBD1	CASVGQDRHCIDKLHTCETQYF	TGTGCCAGCGTCGGACAGGACAGGCACTGTATCGATAAGCTCCACACCTGCGAGACCCAGTACTTC
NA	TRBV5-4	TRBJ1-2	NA	CASSLGGGHFVNYGYTF	TGTGCCAGCAGCTTGGGAGGTGGTCATTTCGTAAACTATGGCTACACCTTC
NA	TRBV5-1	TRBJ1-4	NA	CASSLGGGDEKLFF	TGCGCCAGCAGCTTGGGAGGGGGGGATGAAAAACTGTTTTTT
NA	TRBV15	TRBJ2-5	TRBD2	CATSRERGVLAGYQETQYF	TGTGCCACCAGCAGAGAGCGGGGGGTGCTAGCGGGGTACCAAGAGACCCAGTACTTC
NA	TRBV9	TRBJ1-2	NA	CASSVEAGVGGYTF	TGTGCCAGCAGCGTCGAGGCCGGCGTAGGCGGCTACACCTTC
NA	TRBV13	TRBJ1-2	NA	CASNIGTTNYGYTF	TGTGCCAGCAACATAGGGACAACTAACTATGGCTACACCTTC
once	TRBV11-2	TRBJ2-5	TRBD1	CASSTDRGPGTQYF	TGTGCCAGCAGCACCGACAGGGGCCCCGGGACCCAGTACTTC
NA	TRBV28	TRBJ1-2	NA	CASSPTGYGYTF	TGTGCCAGCAGTCCCACAGGGTATGGCTACACCTTC
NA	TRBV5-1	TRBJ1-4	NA	CASSFIKWVDSELFF	TGCGCCAGCAGCTTCATTAAATGGGTGGACTCCGAACTGTTTTTT
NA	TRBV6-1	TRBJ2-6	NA	CASSDLSRGVTSGANVLTF	TGTGCCAGCAGTGACTTAAGCAGGGGGGTAACATCCGGGGCCAACGTCCTGACTTTC
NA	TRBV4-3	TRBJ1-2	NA	CASSQDETGGAGAGYTF	TGCGCCAGCAGCCAAGATGAAACAGGTGGTGCTGGTGCGGGCTACACCTTC
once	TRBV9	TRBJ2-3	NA	CASSARLDKTDTQYF	TGTGCCAGCAGCGCGAGGCTGGACAAAACAGATACGCAGTATTTT
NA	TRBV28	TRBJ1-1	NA	CASSLRGRLGAFF	TGTGCCAGCAGTCTTAGGGGCCGCCTCGGGGCTTTCTTT
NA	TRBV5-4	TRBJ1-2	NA	CASSLIPQGYGYTF	TGTGCCAGCAGCTTGATTCCACAGGGCTATGGCTACACCTTC
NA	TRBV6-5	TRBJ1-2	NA	CASSYCQGMYGYTF	TGTGCCAGCAGTTACTGCCAGGGGATGTATGGCTACACCTTC
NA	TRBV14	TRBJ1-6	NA	CASSQSKTENSPLHF	TGTGCCAGCAGCCAAAGTAAGACAGAGAACTCACCCCTCCACTTT
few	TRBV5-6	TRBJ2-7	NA	CASSLASYEQYF	TGTGCCAGCAGCTTGGCTTCGTACGAGCAGTACTTC
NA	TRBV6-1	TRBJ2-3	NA	CASNKSTDTQYF	TGTGCCAGCAACAAGAGCACAGATACGCAGTATTTT
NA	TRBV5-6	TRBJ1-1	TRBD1	CASNQRRGPNTEAFF	TGTGCCAGCAACCAGAGGAGGGGGCCGAACACTGAAGCTTTCTTT
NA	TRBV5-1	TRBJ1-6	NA	CASSLGGPAGRISYNSPLHF	TGCGCCAGCAGCTTGGGGGGTCCTGCCGGGAGGATCTCCTATAATTCACCCCTCCACTTT
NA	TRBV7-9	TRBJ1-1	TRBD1	CASSGTTGYTEAFF	TGTGCCAGCAGCGGGACGACAGGGTACACTGAAGCTTTCTTT
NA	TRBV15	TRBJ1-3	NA	CATSRNYDRLSGNTIYF	TGTGCCACCAGCAGAAACTACGACCGTCTCTCTGGAAACACCATATATTTT
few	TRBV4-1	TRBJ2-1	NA	CASSHPLGRESNEQFF	TGCGCCAGCAGCCATCCACTGGGACGGGAGAGCAATGAGCAGTTCTTC
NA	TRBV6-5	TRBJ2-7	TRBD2	CASSCTSGGYEQYF	TGTGCCAGCAGTTGTACTAGCGGGGGCTACGAGCAGTACTTC
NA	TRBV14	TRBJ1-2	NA	CASSQDFRGRRDGYTF	TGTGCCAGCAGCCAAGATTTTCGGGGAAGGAGAGATGGCTACACCTTC
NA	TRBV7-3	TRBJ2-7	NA	CASSRVQSERQYF	TGTGCCAGCAGCCGTGTGCAAAGCGAAAGGCAGTACTTC
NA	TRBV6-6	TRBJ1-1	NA	CASSYAADKVLEAFF	TGTGCCAGCAGTTACGCCGCGGACAAAGTTTTGGAAGCTTTCTTT
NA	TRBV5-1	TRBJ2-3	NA	CASSFYGRRDLLTDTQYF	TGCGCCAGCAGCTTTTATGGTCGGAGGGACCTTCTCACAGATACGCAGTATTTT
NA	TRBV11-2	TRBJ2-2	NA	CASSLRRGRGSTGELFF	TGTGCCAGCAGCTTAAGGCGGGGGCGGGGAAGCACCGGGGAGCTGTTTTTT
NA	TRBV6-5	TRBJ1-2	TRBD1	CASSYGQGTYGYTF	TGTGCCAGCAGTTACGGACAGGGGACCTATGGCTACACCTTC